The 30 T cell receptor beta chains below come from one sample, sequenced in a study of blood T cell repertoires in COVID-19. Clones were sequenced by immunoSEQ multiplex PCR, and TCRdb holds only the in-frame ones, with some missing. The sample lists 95,000 or so clones; about 85% were seen once. Sequencing used peripheral blood. These receptor sequences come from a man at least 80 years old with active or convalescent COVID-19.

The V call is TRBV5-1, the J call TRBJ1-2; D is uncertain. V shed 0 bases and J shed 8 bases, with 11 bases lying between them. The CDR3 extends over 13 amino acids. The germline V gene has CDR1 SGHRS and CDR2 YFSETQ. CDR3 residues: CASSLGTGGGYTF. The CDR3 DNA reads TGCGCCAGCAGCTTGGGTACCGGCGGAGGCTACACCTTC.

This chain joins TRBV7-6 and TRBJ2-1; 8 bases map to TRBD1. The CDR3 runs to 13 residues. Trimming cost V 5 bases and J 8 bases; bases outside gene matches: 5. CDR1 is SGHVS and CDR2 is FNYEAQ in the germline V gene. The CDR3 is CASSRDRGDEQFF. The CDR3 region has the DNA TGTGCCAGCAGCCGCGACAGGGGCGATGAGCAGTTCTTC.

This chain links TRBV5-1 with TRBJ1-2; 9 positions agree with TRBD1. With V trimmed by 2 bases and J by 5 bases, 4 bases remained unmatched. CDR3 length: 14 amino acids. Germline-derived CDR1 and CDR2 are SGHRS and YFSETQ. The chain's CDR3 is CASSLQGATYGYTF. In DNA form, the CDR3 reads TGCGCCAGCAGCTTACAGGGGGCCACGTATGGCTACACCTTC.

This rearrangement joins TRBV5-1 to TRBJ1-1, with 8 bases matching TRBD1. Germline CDR1 SGHRS, CDR2 YFSETQ. The CDR3 is 15 amino acids. Germline trimming cut 4 bases from V and 3 bases from J; bases unmatched to any gene: 8. CDR3 region: CASSNRTGRDTEAFF. The CDR3 nucleotides are TGCGCCAGCAGCAATCGGACAGGGCGGGACACTGAAGCTTTCTTT. The whole variable domain, filled in from reference TRBV5-1 and TRBJ1-1, reads KAGVTQTPRYLIKTRGQQVTLSCSPISGHRSVSWYQQTPGQGLQFLFEYFSETQRNKGNFPGRFSGRQFSNSRSEMNVSTLELGDSALYLCASSNRTGRDTEAFFGQGTRLTVV.

This chain's CDR3 is CASSEELAGVNEQFF. The CDR3 DNA reads TGTGCCAGCAGTGAGGAGCTAGCGGGGGTCAATGAGCAGTTCTTC. The rearrangement joins TRBV6-1 to TRBJ2-1; 10 bases line up with TRBD2. Trimming took 3 bases from V and 6 from J; bases not matched to a gene: 5. Germline V gene data show CDR1 as MNHNS and CDR2 as SASEGT. The CDR3 loop spans 15 amino acids.

The J gene is TRBJ2-3, the V gene TRBV9, with 11 nucleotides matching TRBD2. The germline CDR1 and CDR2 sequences are SGDLS and YYNGEE. There are 18 residues in the CDR3. Losses at the gene ends were 0 bases for V and 4 bases for J; bases not matched to a gene: 10. The CDR3: CASSVDTSGGFGADTQYF. The CDR3 nucleotides read TGTGCCAGCAGCGTAGACACTAGCGGGGGTTTCGGCGCAGATACGCAGTATTTT.

This clone has more than one count but fewer than ten. The V gene is TRBV5-4, the J gene TRBJ2-3, with 9 positions matching TRBD2. CDR1 and CDR2 (germline): SGHNT, YYREEE (reference sequence). J lost 6 bases, V lost 4 bases, and 6 bases had no gene match. This CDR3 is built from 14 residues. The CDR3 protein is CASSLLAGPDTQYF. The CDR3 bases are TGTGCCAGCAGCCTGCTAGCGGGGCCGGATACGCAGTATTTT.

The chain uses TRBV2 and TRBJ2-2, with D perhaps TRBD2 (6 bases). V shed 6 bases and J shed 3 bases, with 20 bases lying between them. The CDR3 covers 17 residues. From germline, CDR1 is SNHLY and CDR2 FYNNEI. This CDR3 is CASRLPTWGVDTGELFF. CDR3 DNA sequence: TGTGCCAGCAGGCTTCCTACATGGGGGGTCGACACCGGGGAGCTGTTTTTT.

V is TRBV5-6 and J is TRBJ1-4; D gene ambiguous. Germline loops: CDR1 SGHDT, CDR2 YYEEEE. The CDR3 sequence is 18 residues long. V was cut by 1 base and J by 4 bases, with 20 bases left in between. Here the CDR3 reads CASSLRSGNPLDNEKLFF. CDR3 sequence (DNA): TGTGCCAGCAGCTTGCGTTCGGGTAACCCCCTGGATAATGAAAAACTGTTTTTT.

The rearrangement links TRBV24-1 to TRBJ2-5; TRBD2 agrees at 12 bases. J was trimmed by 7 bases and V by 4 bases; bases with no gene match: 12. The CDR3 totals 17 residues. Germline values: CDR1 KGHDR, CDR2 SFDVKD. For the CDR3, the DNA is TGTGCCACCAGTGACTCCGGACTAGCGGGGCTGGGTAGGACCCAGTACTTC. This encodes CATSDSGLAGLGRTQYF.

The chain recombines TRBV25-1 with TRBJ1-3; a possible D gene is TRBD1 (6 bases). Trimming removed 3 bases from V and 4 bases from J, with 13 bases in between. Germline CDR1 reads MGHDK; CDR2 reads SYGVNS. This CDR3 contains 15 residues. The CDR3 sequence is CASSETRGSGNTIYF. The CDR3 DNA reads TGTGCCAGCAGTGAGACCAGGGGCTCCGGAAACACCATATATTTT.

This sequence joins TRBV4-1 and TRBJ2-1; D uncertain. CDR3 size: 15 residues. Trimming left V 4 bases short and J 0 bases short, with 10 bases between. Looked up from germline, CDR1 is MGHRA and CDR2 is YSYEKL. The CDR3 DNA sequence: TGCGCCAGCAGCCGTACGGGTAGCTCCTACAATGAGCAGTTCTTC. This encodes CASSRTGSSYNEQFF.

This chain connects TRBV6-2 or TRBV6-3 to TRBJ2-2, with 14 positions matching TRBD2. There are 18 residues in the CDR3. The germline V gene encodes CDR1 MNHEY and CDR2 SVGEGT. V lost 3 bases to trimming and J lost 0 bases; unmatched junction nucleotides: 3. The CDR3 loop reads CASSYLGLAGANTGELFF. The CDR3 DNA sequence: TGTGCCAGCAGTTATCTGGGACTAGCGGGGGCGAACACCGGGGAGCTGTTTTTT.

V and J are TRBV2 and TRBJ1-3; no firm D call. CDR3 length: 13 residues. Germline V gene data show CDR1 as SNHLY and CDR2 as FYNNEI. Trimming took off 8 bases at V and 4 bases at J, with 12 bases between the two ends. CDR3 protein: CASLKTPGNTIYF. The CDR3 nucleotides read TGTGCCAGCCTAAAAACGCCCGGAAACACCATATATTTT.

The chain joins TRBV6-1 to TRBJ2-5, with 9 bases that match TRBD1. The ends lost 3 bases at V and 5 bases at J; junction bases unmatched: 7. Germline V gene data show CDR1 as MNHNS and CDR2 as SASEGT. The CDR3 is 15 residues long. Here the CDR3 reads CASSENRGHLETQYF. CDR3 bases: TGTGCCAGCAGTGAGAACAGGGGGCATCTGGAGACCCAGTACTTC.

In this sample, this clone turned up a few times. The V and J genes are TRBV18 and TRBJ2-1; D remains ambiguous. V was shortened by 1 base and J by 5 bases, with 9 bases between the two germline ends. Germline V CDR1 and CDR2: KGHSH, LQKENI. The CDR3 is 14 residues long. CDR3 amino acids: CASSPQNGHNEQFF. DNA for the CDR3: TGTGCCAGCTCACCACAAAATGGCCACAATGAGCAGTTCTTC.

The V and J genes are TRBV12-3 or TRBV12-4 and TRBJ2-2; weak D call: TRBD2 (5 bases). The CDR3 has 13 amino acids. V shed 7 bases and J shed 4 bases, with 10 bases lying between them. The CDR3 DNA reads TGTGCCAGCAAACTAGTCCCCACCGGGGAGCTGTTTTTT. Translated: CASKLVPTGELFF.

The gene calls are TRBV7-6 and TRBJ2-7; perhaps TRBD2 as D (5 bases). V lost 2 bases to trimming and J lost 3 bases, with 14 bases between them. The V gene's germline CDR1 is SGHVS and CDR2 FNYEAQ. The CDR3 loop spans 15 amino acids. The CDR3 sequence: CASSLSGGAGYEQYF. CDR3 in DNA: TGTGCCAGCAGCTTATCTGGAGGCGCGGGCTACGAGCAGTACTTC.

The J gene is TRBJ2-3, the V gene TRBV7-2; 7 bases are shared with TRBD2. This CDR3 spans 18 amino acids. Germline trimming cut 3 bases from V and 0 bases from J; bases unmatched to any gene: 12. Germline V lookup: CDR1 SGHTA, CDR2 FQGNSA. The CDR3 region has the DNA TGTGCCAGCAGCTTCCTACCCTTTTTGCGGGGGAGCACAGATACGCAGTATTTT. Protein product: CASSFLPFLRGSTDTQYF.

The chain is built from TRBV5-1 and TRBJ2-3; TRBD2 matches 8 bases. This CDR3 spans 15 amino acids. The V gene end was trimmed by 4 bases and the J gene end by 3 bases; junction bases not matched to a gene: 7. Germline loops: CDR1 SGHRS, CDR2 YFSETQ. The CDR3 DNA follows: TGCGCCAGCAGCCGTACCGGGGGGGCAACAGATACGCAGTATTTT. Translating gives CASSRTGGATDTQYF.

CDR3 DNA: TGTGCCAGCAGTGATTCAGGACTAGCGGGAGCACAAGAGACCCAGTACTTC. Amino acid sequence: CASSDSGLAGAQETQYF. The chain couples TRBV6-1 to TRBJ2-5; 13 bases fit TRBD2. The CDR3 extends over 17 amino acids. V gave up 3 bases and J gave up 2 bases; unmatched junction bases: 6. Germline CDR1 and CDR2: MNHNS and SASEGT.

This chain links TRBV9 with TRBJ2-3; TRBD2 matches at 9 bases. The junction had 7 bases not matched to a gene; V was cut back by 0 bases and J by 2 bases. Germline CDR1 is SGDLS and CDR2 is YYNGEE. There are 17 residues in the CDR3. The CDR3: CASSVGGSGGPTDTQYF. The CDR3 region has the DNA TGTGCCAGCAGCGTAGGAGGTAGCGGGGGACCCACAGATACGCAGTATTTT.

For the CDR3, the DNA is TGTGCCAGCAGCCTCCTAGGGGCGTTTGAAAAACTGTTTTTT. Translated: CASSLLGAFEKLFF. The rearrangement joins TRBV7-9 to TRBJ1-4; D perhaps matches TRBD1 (5 bases). V was clipped by 5 bases and J by 7 bases, with 14 bases between them. Germline CDR1 SEHNR, CDR2 FQNEAQ (reference sequence). CDR3 length equals 14 residues.

This rearrangement joins TRBV29-1 to TRBJ1-1; no clear D. The CDR3 contains 13 residues. Trimming cost V 7 bases and J 0 bases, with 12 bases left between them. Per the germline V gene, CDR1 is SQVTM and CDR2 is ANQGSEA. Here the CDR3 reads CSAAKNLNTEAFF. The CDR3 DNA sequence: TGCAGCGCCGCGAAGAACCTGAACACTGAAGCTTTCTTT.

This rearrangement joins TRBV7-6 to TRBJ2-3, with TRBD2 matching over 14 bases. CDR3 length: 17 amino acids. Germline V CDR1 and CDR2: SGHVS, FNYEAQ. Unmatched junction bases numbered 8, after V lost 5 bases and J lost 4 bases. The CDR3 nucleotides read TGTGCCAGCAGCCTCGAGACTAGCGGGGGGGCTGCAGATACGCAGTATTTT. Encoded protein: CASSLETSGGAADTQYF.

The chain has TRBV11-2 and TRBJ2-3, with 8 bases lining up with TRBD1. V lost 6 bases, J lost 6 bases, and 11 bases stayed unmatched. The CDR3 spans 15 residues. Per germline, CDR1 SGHAT and CDR2 FQNNGV. In DNA, the CDR3 is TGTGCCAGCAGTATCGACAGGGGCGCAGCGGATACGCAGTATTTT. Its translation is CASSIDRGAADTQYF.

This chain connects TRBV10-3 to TRBJ2-5; D might be TRBD2 (5 bases). CDR1 is ENHRY and CDR2 is SYGVKD in the germline V gene. V lost 4 bases, J lost 5 bases, and 11 bases lay in between. The CDR3 loop spans 13 amino acids. Here the CDR3 reads CAISGSERETQYF. The CDR3 DNA reads TGTGCCATCAGTGGGAGCGAGCGGGAGACCCAGTACTTC.

The V call is TRBV18, the J call TRBJ2-5; tentative D call: TRBD2 (5 bases). The CDR3 has 13 residues. Trimming took 2 bases from V and 1 from J, leaving 5 bases between them. Germline V lookup: CDR1 KGHSH, CDR2 LQKENI. CDR3 in amino acids: CASSPGSQETQYF. CDR3 coding DNA: TGTGCCAGCTCACCAGGGAGCCAAGAGACCCAGTACTTC.

This sequence joins TRBV7-2 and TRBJ1-3; 9 positions match TRBD1. This CDR3 spans 17 amino acids. Germline loops: CDR1 SGHTA, CDR2 FQGNSA. V was clipped by 1 base and J by 3 bases; unmatched bases: 7. CDR3 loop: CASSLDDRGSGGNTIYF. The CDR3 bases are TGTGCCAGCAGCTTAGATGACAGGGGGAGCGGTGGAAACACCATATATTTT. The variable domain in full, completed from reference TRBV7-2 and TRBJ1-3, reads GAGVSQSPSNKVTEKGKDVELRCDPISGHTALYWYRQSLGQGLEFLIYFQGNSAPDKSGLPSDRFSAERTGGSVSTLTIQRTQQEDSAVYLCASSLDDRGSGGNTIYFGEGSWLTVV.

CDR3 residues: CASGVSGQGVGEQFF. The DNA of the CDR3 is TGTGCCAGTGGGGTTTCGGGACAGGGGGTTGGTGAGCAGTTCTTC. The chain employs TRBV19 and TRBJ2-1, with 11 positions matching TRBD1. This CDR3 region has 15 residues. CDR1 and CDR2 (germline): LNHDA, SQIVND (reference sequence). V was clipped by 8 bases and J by 9 bases; unmatched bases: 12.